Listed below are T cell receptor beta chains from one sample, sequenced in a study of T-cell memory formation after mild COVID-19. TCRdb recomputed calls from the 5' RACE reads with MiXCR, one row per CDR3 protein. This sample carries 450,000 or so distinct CDR3 sequences, 25% of them seen once, and the ten largest clones take around 13%. Sequencing input: PBMCs or a T cell subset sorted from them (not recorded which). The receptors shown here come from an adult woman who had mild COVID-19 (a few samples of this study predate the infection). Cell type and time point are not known. CDR3s include the opening cysteine and the closing phenylalanine or tryptophan. Fields, in order: J gene, D gene, clone size, V gene, CDR3 protein, CDR3 DNA. A D gene is named only where the DNA matches it firmly. Only part of the rows carry a size: once, few, many, or a class if the clone is expanded.

TRBJ1-5	.	few	TRBV24-1	CATSDYGVGIMCYHNQPQHF	TGTGCCACCAGTGATTATGGGGTAGGGATTATGTGCTACCACAATCAGCCCCAGCATTTT
TRBJ2-1	TRBD2	few	TRBV5-4	CASSLDLLAGEQFF	TGTGCCAGCAGCTTGGATCTCTTAGCGGGTGAGCAGTTCTTC
TRBJ2-7	TRBD1	.	TRBV30	CAWSHPPGQSYEQYF	TGTGCCTGGAGCCACCCCCCGGGACAGAGCTACGAGCAGTACTTC
TRBJ1-5	TRBD1	.	TRBV4-1	CASSQISGTGGQPQHF	TGCGCCAGCAGCCAGATAAGCGGGACAGGGGGTCAGCCCCAGCATTTT
TRBJ2-1	.	.	TRBV23-1	CASSVAVNSYNEQFF	TGCGCCAGCAGTGTGGCAGTCAACTCCTACAATGAGCAGTTCTTC
TRBJ2-5	TRBD2	.	TRBV27	CASTQHGTSGLKTQYF	TGTGCCAGCACTCAGCATGGGACTAGCGGCCTGAAGACCCAGTACTTC
TRBJ2-3	.	few	TRBV6-5	CASNPFSSTDTQYF	TGTGCCAGCAACCCATTTAGTAGCACAGATACGCAGTATTTT
TRBJ2-5	TRBD1	.	TRBV6-1	CAADRGETQYF	TGTGCCGCGGACAGGGGAGAGACCCAGTACTTC
TRBJ2-7	TRBD2	many	TRBV4-3	CASSQDPLAVSYEQYF	TGCGCCAGCAGCCAAGATCCCCTAGCGGTCTCCTACGAGCAGTACTTC
TRBJ2-3	.	few	TRBV7-9	CASSPGPYTDTQYF	TGTGCCAGCAGTCCGGGACCCTACACAGATACGCAGTATTTT